These T cell receptor beta chains were read from a single sample in a study of identical twins. TCRdb re-called the 5' RACE reads with MiXCR, one entry per CDR3 protein. The sample lists a few hundred thousand distinct CDR3 sequences; roughly 18% were seen once. Sequencing used naive T cells sorted from blood. These TCRs come from a man in his forties or fifties in good health. Each CDR3 is given with its conserved first and last residue.

j_call | v_call | cdr3_aa
TRBJ2-3 | TRBV20-1 | CSVKEMAERTDTQYF
TRBJ2-2 | TRBV9 | CASSVGPGGHTGELFF
TRBJ1-1 | TRBV20-1 | CSARGQSTLPEAFF
TRBJ2-7 | TRBV12-3/TRBV12-4 | CASSPYGTLYEQYF
TRBJ2-3 | TRBV18 | CASSQGNTDTQYF
TRBJ2-7 | TRBV6-1 | CASRRGGGSYEQYF
TRBJ2-5 | TRBV20-1 | CSAREAPGQTQYF
TRBJ2-1 | TRBV5-1 | CASSLVPGTYNEQFF
TRBJ2-5 | TRBV12-3/TRBV12-4 | CASGLGTSARMGTQYF
TRBJ2-7 | TRBV6-2/TRBV6-3 | CASSHPEEQYF
TRBJ1-5 | TRBV20-1 | CSARDGPGGGNQPQHF
TRBJ1-1 | TRBV29-1 | CSVVEDSEAFF
TRBJ2-2 | TRBV6-2/TRBV6-3 | CASSYSTGARTGELFF
TRBJ1-4 | TRBV20-1 | CSASPDSRATNEKLFF
TRBJ1-1 | TRBV6-1 | CASTPREQGWKNTEAFF
TRBJ2-1 | TRBV27 | CASSAFGGSVYNEQFF
TRBJ2-6 | TRBV7-9 | CASGRSGANVLTF
TRBJ1-5 | TRBV12-3/TRBV12-4 | CASSLAGGSNQPQHF
TRBJ2-2 | TRBV10-3 | CAISDSGSYTGELFF
TRBJ1-5 | TRBV7-9 | CASSLMTENQPQHF
TRBJ2-2 | TRBV7-2 | CASSRSSGVGELFF
TRBJ2-5 | TRBV20-1 | CSASSPVSPPSGRPGETQYF
TRBJ2-7 | TRBV5-1 | CASSPSYRSGKYYEQYF
TRBJ1-1 | TRBV11-2 | CASSMTEVNTEAFF
TRBJ2-3 | TRBV5-1 | CASSLRDNTDTQYF